One and the same sample provided the 25 T cell receptor beta chains below, sequenced in a study of T cell responses to AZD1222 COVID-19 vaccine. Sequencing was performed with immunoSEQ multiplex PCR; in TCRdb, only in-frame clones are kept and a portion is missing. The sample lists under 200,000 clones; under 95% were seen once. Sequenced material: peripheral blood, taken on day 0 of AZD1222 vaccination. The receptor source for this set is an adult in good health.

This clone was seen just once. The chain employs TRBV13 and TRBJ2-3; 8 bases fit TRBD2. The ends lost 5 bases at V and 7 bases at J; junction bases unmatched: 17. CDR1 is PRHDT and CDR2 is FYEKMQ in the germline V gene (reference sequence). The CDR3 extends over 17 amino acids. This CDR3 reads CASSPTTPGGPDHTQYF. CDR3 bases: TGTGCCAGCAGCCCAACCACCCCGGGGGGGCCTGACCATACGCAGTATTTT.

The gene calls are TRBV7-2 and TRBJ2-7; D uncertain. Germline V gene sequence: CDR1 SGHTA, CDR2 FQGNSA. The CDR3 consists of 14 residues. The V end lost 5 bases, the J end lost 6 bases, and 17 bases lay between the germline ends. The CDR3 region is CASSPRQSTVEQYF. CDR3 in DNA: TGTGCCAGCAGCCCCCGTCAAAGTACGGTCGAGCAGTACTTC.

The CDR3, as DNA: TGCAGCGTTGAAGAATCCAGAGCTAGCGGCTACACCTTC. It encodes CSVEESRASGYTF. The J gene is TRBJ1-2, the V gene TRBV29-1; D is unresolved. This CDR3 contains 13 residues. The germline V gene encodes CDR1 SQVTM and CDR2 ANQGSEA. Trimming pared 0 bases from V and 8 bases from J, leaving 13 bases between.

The V call is TRBV10-1, the J call TRBJ2-7; TRBD2 matches 10 bases. V shed 0 bases and J 3 bases; nucleotides not matched to a gene: 2. The germline gives CDR1 WNHNN, CDR2 SYGVQD (reference sequence). The length of the CDR3 is 15 residues. CDR3 sequence (DNA): TGCGCCAGCAGTGAGTCCCTAGCGGGAGTCTACGAGCAGTACTTC. It translates to CASSESLAGVYEQYF.

The genes are TRBV6-2 or TRBV6-3 and TRBJ1-6; D is perhaps TRBD1 (6 bases). CDR3 length: 14 residues. Germline V gives CDR1 MNHEY, CDR2 SVGEGT. Trimming cost V 2 bases and J 9 bases, with 11 bases left between them. The CDR3 reads CASSYGGRVSPLHF. The CDR3 nucleotides are TGTGCCAGCAGTTACGGGGGGCGCGTTTCACCCCTCCACTTT.

The CDR3 loop is CSASTGGDSGELFF. The CDR3 nucleotides read TGCAGTGCTAGTACAGGGGGCGACTCCGGGGAGCTGTTTTTT. This chain joins TRBV20-1 and TRBJ2-2; TRBD1 matches at 9 bases. The V gene end was trimmed by 3 bases and the J gene end by 6 bases; junction bases not matched to a gene: 5. CDR3 length: 14 amino acids. CDR1 and CDR2 from the germline V gene are DFQATT and SNEGSKA (reference sequence).

The chain employs TRBV24-1 and TRBJ2-2; D remains ambiguous. Trimming stripped 9 bases from V and 6 bases from J, with 10 bases between. Germline V gene data show CDR1 as KGHDR and CDR2 as SFDVKD. The CDR3 is made up of 12 amino acids. CDR3 coding DNA: TGTGCCACCGCTTCGGTCCCCGGGGAGCTGTTTTTT. This translates into CATASVPGELFF.

This chain joins TRBV9 and TRBJ2-2; the match to TRBD1 covers 8 bases. V gave up 7 bases and J gave up 0 bases; unmatched junction bases: 8. The CDR3 has 16 amino acids. Germline-derived CDR1 and CDR2 are SGDLS and YYNGEE. CDR3 coding DNA: TGTGCCAGCCTTATAAGACAGGGGACGAACACCGGGGAGCTGTTTTTT. This encodes CASLIRQGTNTGELFF.

V gene TRBV6-5 combines with J gene TRBJ1-2; D possibly corresponds to TRBD1 (5 bases). The germline CDR1 and CDR2 sequences are MNHEY and SVGAGI. CDR3 size: 11 residues. Trimming shortened V by 6 bases and J by 7 bases, and 9 bases separated the two germline ends. The CDR3 region has the DNA TGTGCCAGCAGAGGGGCGGCTGGCTACACCTTC. This sequence encodes CASRGAAGYTF.

The V call is TRBV7-2, the J call TRBJ2-7; D not resolved. V lost 0 bases to trimming and J lost 4 bases, with 4 bases between them. The CDR3 runs 12 residues. CDR1 is SGHTA, CDR2 FQGNSA, per germline. CDR3 nucleotides: TGTGCCAGCAGCTTAGCGGAGTACGAGCAGTACTTC. Its protein product is CASSLAEYEQYF. Full variable domain (rest looked up from reference TRBV7-2 and TRBJ2-7): GAGVSQSPSNKVTEKGKDVELRCDPISGHTALYWYRQSLGQGLEFLIYFQGNSAPDKSGLPSDRFSAERTGGSVSTLTIQRTQQEDSAVYLCASSLAEYEQYFGPGTRLTVT.

This chain connects TRBV7-6 to TRBJ2-1, with TRBD2 matching 12 bases. The CDR3 runs 17 residues. CDR1 is SGHVS, CDR2 FNYEAQ, per germline. Losses at the gene ends were 0 bases for V and 4 bases for J; bases not matched to a gene: 4. Here the CDR3 reads CASSLASSGGEYNEQFF. DNA of the CDR3: TGTGCCAGCAGCTTAGCGTCTAGCGGGGGGGAATACAATGAGCAGTTCTTC.

The genes are TRBV2 and TRBJ1-5; 8 bases map to TRBD1. The CDR3 extends over 14 amino acids. The V gene's germline CDR1 is SNHLY and CDR2 FYNNEI. V shed 5 bases, J shed 0 bases, and the junction held 0 bases outside the gene matches. As DNA, the CDR3 is TGTGCCAGCAGTCAGGGGGCTAGCAATCAGCCCCAGCATTTT. Protein sequence: CASSQGASNQPQHF.

CDR3 loop: CSASLASGGWEQFF. CDR3 nucleotide sequence: TGCAGTGCTAGTTTGGCTAGCGGGGGGTGGGAGCAGTTCTTC. The chain recombines TRBV20-1 with TRBJ2-1; TRBD2 agrees at 11 bases. CDR3 size: 14 residues. Germline V gene sequence: CDR1 DFQATT, CDR2 SNEGSKA (reference sequence). The V and J ends lost 3 bases and 10 bases, in that order; junction bases with no gene match: 8.

The chain recombines TRBV14 with TRBJ1-1, with a possible D match to TRBD1 (6 bases). The germline V gene encodes CDR1 SGHDN and CDR2 FVKESK. This CDR3 comprises 15 residues. Trimming shortened V by 4 bases and J by 2 bases, and 14 bases separated the two germline ends. CDR3 sequence reads: CASSRITGRNTEAFF. As DNA, the CDR3 is TGTGCCAGCAGCCGAATTACAGGGAGAAACACTGAAGCTTTCTTT.

The chain has TRBV2 and TRBJ2-4, with 14 bases aligning to TRBD2. The J segment lost 0 bases and the V segment lost 3 bases, leaving 4 bases of the junction unmatched. CDR3 length equals 18 residues. Germline CDR1 is SNHLY and CDR2 is FYNNEI. The CDR3: CASSDGTSGRRAKNIQYF. Written as DNA, the CDR3 is TGTGCCAGCAGTGACGGGACTAGCGGGAGACGAGCCAAAAACATTCAGTACTTC.

The V gene is TRBV27, the J gene TRBJ2-1; D is ambiguous. CDR1 is MNHEY, CDR2 SMNVEV, per germline (reference sequence). This CDR3 spans 11 amino acids. V was trimmed by 3 bases and J by 6 bases, leaving 3 bases between them. Here the CDR3 reads CASSLRNEQFF. The CDR3 DNA reads as TGTGCCAGCAGTTTGCGCAATGAGCAGTTCTTC.

The chain recombines TRBV2 with TRBJ2-1; D is uncertain. The germline V gene encodes CDR1 SNHLY and CDR2 FYNNEI. V dropped 4 bases and J dropped 2 bases, with 3 bases sitting between them. The CDR3 extends over 12 amino acids. Here the CDR3 reads CASSGPYNEQFF. In nucleotides, the CDR3 is TGTGCCAGCAGTGGCCCCTACAATGAGCAGTTCTTC.

The V gene is TRBV5-1, the J gene TRBJ2-2; TRBD2 agrees at 13 bases. The CDR3 has 18 residues. Germline values: CDR1 SGHRS, CDR2 YFSETQ. V trimming: 4 bases; J trimming: 6 bases; junction bases outside the gene matches: 12. CDR3 DNA: TGCGCCAGCAGCCTCGGACTAGCGGGGGCCGCTCGGGCCGGGGAGCTGTTTTTT. This translates into CASSLGLAGAARAGELFF.

The chain carries TRBV2 and TRBJ2-5; 14 bases are shared with TRBD2. After removal of 5 bases from V and 2 bases from J, the junction contained 4 bases not matched to a gene. The CDR3 runs 16 residues. Germline lookup yields CDR1 SNHLY and CDR2 FYNNEI. The chain's CDR3 is CASSSGTSGGQETQYF. The CDR3 DNA sequence: TGTGCCAGCAGTTCTGGGACTAGCGGGGGACAAGAGACCCAGTACTTC. Drawing the rest from reference TRBV2 and TRBJ2-5, the complete variable domain is EPEVTQTPSHQVTQMGQEVILRCVPISNHLYFYWYRQILGQKVEFLVSFYNNEISEKSEIFDDQFSVERPDGSNFTLKIRSTKLEDSAMYFCASSSGTSGGQETQYFGPGTRLLVL.

This chain links TRBV5-1 with TRBJ1-1, with D perhaps matching TRBD1 (6 bases). The germline V and J ends were trimmed by 1 base and 1 base, with 11 bases remaining between them. The CDR3 consists of 15 residues. Per germline, CDR1 SGHRS and CDR2 YFSETQ. In DNA, the CDR3 is TGCGCCAGCAGCTTGTTCTCCAGGGGGAACACTGAAGCTTTCTTT. This translates into CASSLFSRGNTEAFF.

The chain joins TRBV6-6 to TRBJ1-1; perhaps TRBD1 as D (6 bases). V lost 4 bases and J lost 6, with 15 bases in between. Germline CDR1 reads MNHNY; CDR2 reads SVGAGI (reference sequence). This CDR3 region has 14 residues. This CDR3 reads CASSSRQARPEAFF. In nucleotides, the CDR3 is TGTGCCAGCAGTTCCAGACAGGCACGTCCTGAAGCTTTCTTT.

The J gene is TRBJ2-7, the V gene TRBV5-1; 7 positions match TRBD2. Germline V gene lookup returns CDR1 SGHRS and CDR2 YFSETQ. V trimming: 3 bases; J trimming: 4 bases; junction bases outside the gene matches: 4. The CDR3 extends over 13 amino acids. The CDR3 loop reads CASSSGEGYEQYF. For the CDR3, the DNA is TGCGCCAGCAGCTCCGGGGAGGGGTACGAGCAGTACTTC.

The V and J genes are TRBV6-5 and TRBJ1-1, with a possible D match to TRBD1 (6 bases). Germline CDR1 reads MNHEY; CDR2 reads SVGAGI. V lost 2 bases to trimming and J lost 1 base, with 11 bases between them. This CDR3 comprises 15 residues. This chain's CDR3 is CASSYGTQANTEAFF. In DNA form, the CDR3 reads TGTGCCAGCAGTTACGGGACACAGGCGAACACTGAAGCTTTCTTT.

The gene calls are TRBV6-5 and TRBJ2-1, with TRBD2 identical over 8 bases. Germline CDR1 MNHEY, CDR2 SVGAGI. Trimming took 6 bases from V and 3 from J; bases not matched to a gene: 4. CDR3 size: 14 residues. CDR3: CASRTGLDYNEQFF. CDR3 in DNA: TGTGCCAGCAGAACGGGACTAGACTACAATGAGCAGTTCTTC.

The rearrangement links TRBV6-5 to TRBJ1-1; D might be TRBD1 (6 bases). This CDR3 spans 13 amino acids. The germline V gene has CDR1 MNHEY and CDR2 SVGAGI. Trimming took off 6 bases at V and 5 bases at J, with 13 bases between the two ends. CDR3 loop: CASSTRGLTEAFF. CDR3 coding DNA: TGTGCCAGCAGCACGCGGGGGCTGACTGAAGCTTTCTTT.